Presented here are 3 T cell receptor beta chains from one specimen sequenced in a study of spatial heterogeneity in lung cancer. TCRdb reprocessed the 5' RACE reads with MiXCR, giving one entry per CDR3 protein. The sample records about 38,000 distinct CDR3 sequences, 7.5% to 8% being singletons. Described time point: sample taken at primary tumor resection. The sequencing used PBMCs, collected at surgery. The source is a male donor with early-stage non-small cell lung cancer.

This clonotype was counted ten times or more. This sequence joins TRBV29-1 and TRBJ2-3; 9 bases match TRBD1. The CDR3 is 15 residues long. V lost 2 bases, J lost 3 bases, and 6 bases stayed unmatched. From germline, CDR1 is SQVTM and CDR2 ANQGSEA. The CDR3 DNA is TGCAGCGTTGAAAGGACAGGGGTGTCAACAGATACGCAGTATTTT. Translating it yields CSVERTGVSTDTQYF.

This clonotype showed up many times. The rearrangement links TRBV6-8 to TRBJ1-2; D gene ambiguous. Trimming left V 2 bases short and J 5 bases short, with 12 bases between. The CDR3 has 14 residues. Germline CDR1 reads MNHGY; CDR2 reads SAAAGT. CDR3 amino acids: CASSYGLSLYGYTF. The CDR3 bases are TGTGCCAGCAGTTACGGTCTGTCCCTTTATGGCTACACCTTC.

This clonotype was counted only a few times. V usage is TRBV13 and J usage is TRBJ1-6, with D possibly matching TRBD1 (6 bases). Germline V gene data show CDR1 as PRHDT and CDR2 as FYEKMQ (reference sequence). Trimming pared 1 base from V and 9 bases from J, leaving 13 bases between. The CDR3 contains 15 residues. This CDR3 reads CASSLEGGRSSPLHF. CDR3 in DNA: TGTGCCAGCAGCTTAGAAGGGGGGCGTAGTTCACCCCTCCACTTT.